These 6 T cell receptor beta chains were all obtained from the same sample, sequenced in a study of T cell responses to AZD1222 COVID-19 vaccine. Profiled with immunoSEQ multiplex PCR; TCRdb holds only in-frame clones, not every one. Counted here are some 120,000 clones, over 75% occurring once; the ten biggest clones make up 5.5% to 8%. This material consisted of peripheral blood, taken on day 0 of AZD1222 vaccination. The receptors were sampled from an adult in good health.

This clone was found once. DNA for the CDR3: TGTGCCAGCAGAAAGGGTGAAGCTTTCTTT. It encodes CASRKGEAFF. This chain links TRBV6-5 with TRBJ1-1; no clear D gene. The CDR3 has 10 amino acids. Germline V lookup: CDR1 MNHEY, CDR2 SVGAGI. Trimming cost V 6 bases and J 7 bases, with 6 bases left between them.

In DNA form, the CDR3 reads TGTGCCAGCTCACCTGCGGACTGGGACTACGAGCAGTACTTC. Translation: CASSPADWDYEQYF. This chain joins TRBV18 and TRBJ2-7; D is possibly TRBD2 (5 bases). CDR1 and CDR2 (germline): KGHSH, LQKENI. Trimming took off 3 bases at V and 3 bases at J, with 12 bases between the two ends. The CDR3 sequence is 14 residues long.

The CDR3 nucleotides are TGTGCCAGCATGGGACAGGGCAATCAGCCCCAGCATTTT. This gives the protein CASMGQGNQPQHF. V and J are TRBV2 and TRBJ1-5, with 8 positions matching TRBD1. Per germline, CDR1 SNHLY and CDR2 FYNNEI. V trimming: 7 bases; J trimming: 2 bases; junction bases outside the gene matches: 1. CDR3 length: 13 amino acids.

The V gene is TRBV5-1, the J gene TRBJ1-2; D unclear. This CDR3 comprises 15 residues. Germline assignment: CDR1 SGHRS and CDR2 YFSETQ. V lost 4 bases to trimming and J lost 4 bases, with 17 bases between them. The CDR3 sequence: CASSTHSPGGYGYTF. CDR3 sequence (DNA): TGCGCCAGCAGCACCCACTCCCCGGGAGGCTATGGCTACACCTTC.

V gene TRBV7-9 combines with J gene TRBJ1-2; no reliable D call. Trimming pared 1 base from V and 7 bases from J, leaving 10 bases between. Germline lookup yields CDR1 SEHNR and CDR2 FQNEAQ (reference sequence). The CDR3 has 13 residues. The CDR3 DNA is TGTGCCAGCAGCTTAGGGGAGTCTGGTGGCTACACCTTC. The encoded protein is CASSLGESGGYTF.

V gene TRBV5-8 combines with J gene TRBJ2-7, with 8 bases matching TRBD2. Germline trimming cut 0 bases from V and 3 bases from J; bases unmatched to any gene: 8. The V gene's germline CDR1 is SGHTS and CDR2 YDEGEE. This CDR3 comprises 16 residues. Written as DNA, the CDR3 is TGTGCCAGCAGCTTGGTCGGAATAGCGGGGAACTACGAGCAGTACTTC. Translation: CASSLVGIAGNYEQYF.